The sample holds many counts of the clone carrying this T cell receptor beta chain. The sample is drawn from a study of molecular identifiers for immune sequencing clone quantification. The CDR3 runs 17 residues. Germline V lookup: CDR1 SEHNR, CDR2 FQNEAQ (reference sequence). Trimming took 5 bases from V and 0 from J; bases not matched to a gene: 9. TCRdb recomputed calls from the PCR reads with MiXCR, one row per CDR3 protein. This sample has over 600,000 distinct CDR3 sequences; 15% to 20% occur once, and the top ten carry around 0.9%. CD8+CD4-CCR7+CD45RA+ cells were sorted as naive CD8 T cells. The V call is TRBV7-9, the J call TRBJ2-4; 8 bases are shared with TRBD2. This TCR came from a human donor in good health. Some libraries in this study had Jurkat cell RNA spiked in. Sequenced material: naive CD8+ T cells from blood, with Jurkat cell RNA spiked in. As to subset: FACS-sorted CD8+CD4-CCR7+CD45RA+ naive T cells. CDR3 sequence reads: CASSPPSAGVAKNIQYF. The CDR3 region has the DNA TGTGCCAGCAGCCCACCCTCAGCGGGGGTAGCCAAAAACATTCAGTACTTC.